This T cell receptor (beta chain) emerged from a study of cytomegalovirus exposure and HLA in healthy donors. Study information: In an earlier analysis, around 120 million unique TCR beta sequences were found from some 200 million T cells. Study findings and constraints: A later analysis reportedly identified an Asian-associated ancestry cluster as carrying fewer N-insertions than the roughly 700-donor mean.

Concerning this clone: Its antigen is as yet unknown.

The PCR employed 60 Vbeta primers together with 13 Jbeta primers. Original data processing: A later analysis counted 80 million or so unique TCR beta chains, around 11 million shared. The method was immunoSEQ multiplex PCR; TCRdb's version includes in-frame clones alone and lacks a portion of them. V and J calls and clone size are given by that table; D and trimming were obtained from the DNA. Of some 140,000 clones in the sample, around 79% were seen once. This receptor was obtained from a man in his thirties or forties in good health and CMV-seropositive. Sequencing was carried out using PBMCs.

The CDR3 reads CTSRYTSGSNEQFF. In DNA, the CDR3 is TGCACCAGCAGATATACTAGCGGGAGCAATGAGCAGTTCTTC. This chain uses TRBV1 with TRBJ2-1; the table calls TRBD2, which could not be checked here. TRBV1 is a known pseudogene. The CDR3 runs 14 residues.